Below are 16 T cell receptor beta chains sequenced from a single sample in a study of identical twins. Using its own MiXCR run on the 5' RACE reads, TCRdb lists one record per CDR3 protein. The sample has roughly 630,000 distinct CDR3 sequences, about 7.6% seen once. The data also belong to a second study, concerning yellow fever vaccine responses in identical twins.

The specimen sequenced was PBMCs. The receptors originated from a woman aged 18-29 years in good health.

This clonotype was found a few times. J is TRBJ1-5 and V is TRBV20-1, with 10 bases aligning to TRBD1. J gave up 7 bases and V 1 base, and 7 bases lay outside the gene matches. The CDR3 is made up of 15 amino acids. Germline CDR1 DFQATT, CDR2 SNEGSKA (reference sequence). Here the CDR3 reads CSARGGTGVGQPQHF. The CDR3 DNA sequence: TGCAGTGCTAGAGGAGGGACAGGGGTAGGGCAGCCCCAGCATTTT.

The gene calls are TRBV5-1 and TRBJ1-1; D remains unclear. V lost 3 bases to trimming and J lost 1 base, with 13 bases between them. The CDR3 extends over 15 amino acids. Per germline, CDR1 SGHRS and CDR2 YFSETQ. CDR3 DNA: TGCGCCAGCAGCTCCTGGGGAGTAGGGAACACTGAAGCTTTCTTT. This sequence encodes CASSSWGVGNTEAFF.

This chain connects TRBV20-1 to TRBJ2-1, with TRBD2 identical over 12 bases. V lost 6 bases, J lost 2 bases, and 26 bases stayed unmatched. The germline V gene has CDR1 DFQATT and CDR2 SNEGSKA (reference sequence). This CDR3 has 22 amino acids. The CDR3 here is CSAPTQAVRSSGRDFPYNEQFF. DNA of the CDR3: TGCAGTGCCCCCACACAAGCGGTTCGGTCTAGCGGGAGGGACTTCCCCTACAATGAGCAGTTCTTC.

CDR3 sequence: CASRPDRGLQFF. The CDR3 nucleotides are TGTGCCAGCAGACCGGACAGGGGTCTGCAGTTCTTC. The rearrangement uses TRBV27 and TRBJ2-1; 9 bases map to TRBD1. Germline V lookup: CDR1 MNHEY, CDR2 SMNVEV (reference sequence). V lost 6 bases to trimming and J lost 12 bases; unmatched junction nucleotides: 6. This CDR3 has 12 amino acids.

This sequence joins TRBV20-1 and TRBJ2-1, with 16 bases lining up with TRBD2. V lost 4 bases, J lost 9 bases, and 6 bases stayed unmatched. CDR3 size: 15 residues. From germline, CDR1 is DFQATT and CDR2 SNEGSKA (reference sequence). The CDR3 reads CSATRGLAGGGEQFF. DNA of the CDR3: TGCAGTGCTACCCGGGGACTAGCGGGAGGGGGTGAGCAGTTCTTC.

The DNA of the CDR3 is TGTGCCAGCAGCTATGAGGGAGGGAATGGCTACACCTTC. Translating gives CASSYEGGNGYTF. This rearrangement joins TRBV7-4 to TRBJ1-2; D uncertain. This CDR3 comprises 13 residues. Germline CDR1 is SGHVT and CDR2 is SQSDAQ. Trimming left V 4 bases short and J 6 bases short, with 12 bases between.

This clonotype turned up a few times. This rearrangement joins TRBV12-3 or TRBV12-4 to TRBJ2-1; no firm D call. This CDR3 is built from 12 residues. V lost 4 bases and J lost 7, with 8 bases in between. CDR3 protein: CASSSGWNEQFF. DNA for the CDR3: TGTGCCAGCAGTTCTGGGTGGAATGAGCAGTTCTTC.

CDR3: CASSERQALTYNEQFF. In DNA form, the CDR3 reads TGTGCCAGCAGTGAAAGGCAGGCGCTTACCTACAATGAGCAGTTCTTC. The chain combines TRBV2 with TRBJ2-1; D is ambiguous. Germline V gives CDR1 SNHLY, CDR2 FYNNEI. V was pared by 2 bases and J by 2 bases, with 13 bases between. The CDR3 is made up of 16 amino acids.

A few counts support this clonotype. The chain employs TRBV12-3 or TRBV12-4 and TRBJ1-1, with 8 positions matching TRBD1. V shed 8 bases and J 5 bases; nucleotides not matched to a gene: 7. This CDR3 has 13 residues. Here the CDR3 DNA reads TGTGCCAGCGAAGACAGGGGAAGGACTGAAGCTTTCTTT. Protein: CASEDRGRTEAFF.

This clonotype turned up a few times. The rearrangement links TRBV6-5 to TRBJ2-6, with a tentative D call TRBD2 (6 bases). The CDR3 spans 15 residues. Trimming took off 2 bases at V and 7 bases at J, with 12 bases between the two ends. CDR1 and CDR2 (germline): MNHEY, SVGAGI. CDR3 nucleotide sequence: TGTGCCAGCAGTTACATGCGGGGAGGAGCCAACGTCCTGACTTTC. It specifies CASSYMRGGANVLTF.

This chain uses TRBV20-1 with TRBJ2-7, with 7 bases fitting TRBD2. CDR1 and CDR2 (germline): DFQATT, SNEGSKA (reference sequence). The CDR3 runs 15 residues. V gave up 2 bases and J gave up 7 bases; unmatched junction bases: 14. CDR3 in amino acids: CSARSAPPGGGEQYV. CDR3 DNA sequence: TGCAGTGCTAGATCGGCCCCACCGGGGGGAGGGGAGCAGTACGTC.

The chain is built from TRBV7-2 and TRBJ2-1, with 10 positions matching TRBD2. Losses at the gene ends were 4 bases for V and 1 base for J; bases not matched to a gene: 4. CDR3 length equals 16 residues. The germline V gene encodes CDR1 SGHTA and CDR2 FQGNSA. CDR3 bases: TGTGCCAGCAGCTCCGCTAGCGGGAGATCCTACAATGAGCAGTTCTTC. Translating gives CASSSASGRSYNEQFF.

This clonotype was seen at least ten times. The CDR3 spells CASSLGRGTGNTIYF. DNA of the CDR3: TGTGCCAGCAGCCTGGGGAGAGGAACTGGAAACACCATATATTTT. This chain uses TRBV9 with TRBJ1-3, with D unclear. The germline V and J ends were trimmed by 4 bases and 2 bases, with 13 bases remaining between them. The CDR3 extends over 15 amino acids. The V gene's germline CDR1 is SGDLS and CDR2 YYNGEE.

This clonotype has a count of ten or more. The rearrangement links TRBV7-7 to TRBJ2-7; 13 bases line up with TRBD2. Germline lookup yields CDR1 SSHAT and CDR2 FNYEAQ (reference sequence). The CDR3 has 15 amino acids. V lost 5 bases to trimming and J lost 6 bases; unmatched junction nucleotides: 7. CDR3 nucleotides: TGTGCCAGCAGCCAAGGACTAGCGGGAGTTCCCGAGCAGTACTTC. Translation: CASSQGLAGVPEQYF.

The genes are TRBV12-3 or TRBV12-4 and TRBJ1-6; D is ambiguous. V was pared by 2 bases and J by 5 bases, with 7 bases between. This CDR3 spans 14 amino acids. This CDR3 is CASSLPRDNSPLHF. DNA of the CDR3: TGTGCCAGCAGTTTACCAAGGGATAATTCACCCCTCCACTTT.

The chain combines TRBV6-1 with TRBJ2-1, with a possible D match to TRBD2 (5 bases). The CDR3 extends over 14 amino acids. The V end lost 0 bases, the J end lost 12 bases, and 15 bases lay between the germline ends. Germline values: CDR1 MNHNS, CDR2 SASEGT. This CDR3 is CASSEAKGAALQFF. CDR3 sequence (DNA): TGTGCCAGCAGTGAAGCGAAGGGAGCGGCTCTGCAGTTCTTC.